Each of the 28 T cell receptor beta chains below was sequenced from the same sample in a study of blood T cell repertoires in COVID-19. The data were produced by immunoSEQ multiplex PCR, yet TCRdb's version contains in-frame clones alone and is incomplete. The sample carries 200,000 to 250,000 clones, 70% to 90% recorded once. The sequencing sample was made of PBMCs or T cells enriched from blood (not recorded which). The source is a man aged 40-50 years who had recovered from COVID-19.

The chain carries TRBV5-1 and TRBJ2-3; 14 bases align to TRBD2. CDR3 length: 17 amino acids. The ends lost 5 bases at V and 3 bases at J; junction bases unmatched: 8. Germline loops: CDR1 SGHRS, CDR2 YFSETQ. In nucleotides, the CDR3 is TGCGCCAGCAGATCCGGGACTAGCGGGAGCGGGACAGATACGCAGTATTTT. Residues: CASRSGTSGSGTDTQYF.

Of note for this clone: Germline is not matched at one junction end, which may reflect a read error. V is TRBV13 and J is TRBJ1-2; D is possibly TRBD1 (6 bases). Per germline, CDR1 PRHDT and CDR2 FYEKMQ (reference sequence). The CDR3 totals 15 residues. This CDR3 reads CASSLGHRGEAGAPF. The CDR3 coding sequence is TGTGCCAGCAGCTTAGGCCATAGAGGGGAAGCAGGGGCCCCCTTC.

The gene calls are TRBV18 and TRBJ2-7; D remains unclear. This CDR3 is 12 amino acids long. Trimming left V 8 bases short and J 3 bases short, with 11 bases between. Per the germline V gene, CDR1 is KGHSH and CDR2 is LQKENI. CDR3 residues: CASQQLGYEQYF. CDR3 DNA sequence: TGTGCCAGCCAACAGCTCGGCTACGAGCAGTACTTC. Supplemented by reference TRBV18 and TRBJ2-7, the full variable domain reads NAGVMQNPRHLVRRRGQEARLRCSPMKGHSHVYWYRQLPEEGLKFMVYLQKENIIDESGMPKERFSAEFPKEGPSILRIQQVVRGDSAAYFCASQQLGYEQYFGPGTRLTVT.

In this sample, this clone turned up once. The V and J genes are TRBV7-8 and TRBJ2-5; D may be TRBD2 (5 bases). The CDR3 loop spans 12 amino acids. Germline V lookup: CDR1 SGHVS, CDR2 FQNEAQ. The V end lost 5 bases, the J end lost 7 bases, and 11 bases lay between the germline ends. CDR3 DNA sequence: TGTGCCAGCAGCCACCTAGGAGGGACCCAGTACTTC. Protein sequence: CASSHLGGTQYF.

The CDR3 reads CASSRDGSSYNEQFF. DNA of the CDR3: TGTGCCAGTAGTCGGGACGGGAGCTCCTACAATGAGCAGTTCTTC. The gene calls are TRBV19 and TRBJ2-1, with D possibly being TRBD2 (6 bases). V gave up 5 bases and J gave up 0 bases, with 11 bases separating them. From germline, CDR1 is LNHDA and CDR2 SQIVND (reference sequence). The CDR3 loop spans 15 amino acids.

The chain links TRBV19 to TRBJ2-6; 10 nucleotides line up with TRBD1. This CDR3 has 17 residues. The J segment lost 4 bases and the V segment lost 5 bases, leaving 8 bases of the junction unmatched. From germline, CDR1 is LNHDA and CDR2 SQIVND (reference sequence). The CDR3 spells CASSYRDRGPGANVLTF. The CDR3 region has the DNA TGTGCCAGTAGTTACCGGGACAGGGGACCCGGGGCCAACGTCCTGACTTTC.

The chain combines TRBV7-8 with TRBJ1-4; the match to TRBD1 covers 9 bases. Per the germline V gene, CDR1 is SGHVS and CDR2 is FQNEAQ. The CDR3 length is 16 residues. The trim removed 5 bases at V and 2 bases at J, leaving 6 bases unmatched. The CDR3 DNA is TGTGCCAGCAGCATTTCGGACAGGGGTACTAATGAAAAACTGTTTTTT. It is translated as CASSISDRGTNEKLFF.

This sequence joins TRBV29-1 and TRBJ1-4; D perhaps matches TRBD1 (5 bases). Germline CDR1 is SQVTM and CDR2 is ANQGSEA. This CDR3 region has 12 residues. The V gene lost 5 bases and the J gene lost 8 bases, with 12 bases spanning the gap. The CDR3 DNA is TGCAGCGTTTCAGACAGCCAAGAAAAACTGTTTTTT. Protein product: CSVSDSQEKLFF.

Of note for this clone: The same CDR3 arises from other DNA sequences in this sample as well. The chain recombines TRBV15 with TRBJ1-5; perhaps TRBD1 as D (6 bases). CDR3 size: 16 residues. The V gene's germline CDR1 is LNHNV and CDR2 YYDKDF (reference sequence). V was trimmed by 0 bases and J by 0 bases, leaving 9 bases between them. The CDR3 loop is CATSRDQGNSNQPQHF. Here the CDR3 DNA reads TGTGCCACCAGCAGAGATCAGGGGAATAGCAATCAGCCCCAGCATTTT.

The chain couples TRBV7-6 to TRBJ1-4; 7 nucleotides line up with TRBD1. Germline-derived CDR1 and CDR2 are SGHVS and FNYEAQ. CDR3 length: 15 amino acids. V shed 3 bases and J 3 bases; nucleotides not matched to a gene: 4. Written as DNA, the CDR3 is TGTGCCAGCAGCTTTTCAGGGGGGCCTAATGAAAAACTGTTTTTT. Its translation is CASSFSGGPNEKLFF.

This chain links TRBV7-9 with TRBJ2-1; 11 bases line up with TRBD2. V lost 2 bases to trimming and J lost 6 bases; unmatched junction nucleotides: 9. CDR1 and CDR2 (germline): SEHNR, FQNEAQ (reference sequence). There are 17 residues in the CDR3. CDR3 amino acids: CASSLLSSGRASNEQFF. The CDR3 DNA is TGTGCCAGCAGCTTATTGAGTAGCGGGAGGGCCAGCAATGAGCAGTTCTTC.

The chain has TRBV27 and TRBJ1-2; TRBD1 matches 9 bases. The J segment lost 2 bases and the V segment lost 8 bases, leaving 3 bases of the junction unmatched. This CDR3 has 13 residues. Germline-derived CDR1 and CDR2 are MNHEY and SMNVEV (reference sequence). The CDR3 region is CASGGQGNYGYTF. Written as DNA, the CDR3 is TGTGCCAGCGGTGGACAGGGGAACTATGGCTACACCTTC.

The chain recombines TRBV9 with TRBJ2-1, with D possibly being TRBD2 (5 bases). The CDR3 is 16 residues long. Trimming took 0 bases from V and 0 from J, leaving 10 bases between them. Per the germline V gene, CDR1 is SGDLS and CDR2 is YYNGEE. The CDR3 protein is CASSVGSVISYNEQFF. The CDR3 DNA reads TGTGCCAGCAGCGTAGGTAGCGTTATCTCCTACAATGAGCAGTTCTTC.

This clone is a singleton in its sample. The genes are TRBV6-5 and TRBJ2-1; perhaps TRBD2 as D (5 bases). V was shortened by 5 bases and J by 15 bases, with 17 bases between the two germline ends. The germline gives CDR1 MNHEY, CDR2 SVGAGI. The CDR3 spans 12 residues. The CDR3 reads CASSQTRGILFF. CDR3 DNA: TGTGCCAGCAGTCAAACACGGGGTATATTGTTCTTC.

This rearrangement joins TRBV19 to TRBJ2-2, with 9 bases identical to TRBD2. This CDR3 region has 16 residues. Germline-derived CDR1 and CDR2 are LNHDA and SQIVND (reference sequence). J gave up 3 bases and V 5 bases, and 7 bases lay outside the gene matches. The CDR3 coding sequence is TGTGCCAGTAGTTCCCGGACTAGCGATTACACCGGGGAGCTGTTTTTT. It encodes CASSSRTSDYTGELFF. Using reference TRBV19 and TRBJ2-2 for the parts outside the CDR3, the full variable domain is DGGITQSPKYLFRKEGQNVTLSCEQNLNHDAMYWYRQDPGQGLRLIYYSQIVNDFQKGDIAEGYSVSREKKESFPLTVTSAQKNPTAFYLCASSSRTSDYTGELFFGEGSRLTVL.

This chain uses TRBV28 with TRBJ1-4; D not resolved. Germline CDR1 MDHEN, CDR2 SYDVKM. Trimming pared 6 bases from V and 8 bases from J, leaving 16 bases between. The CDR3 runs to 14 residues. CDR3 amino acids: CASRVAGNEEKLFF. The DNA for the CDR3 is TGTGCCAGCAGGGTTGCCGGGAATGAGGAAAAACTGTTTTTT.

The chain couples TRBV7-3 to TRBJ2-3, with TRBD2 matching over 7 bases. The CDR3 runs to 15 residues. The V segment lost 4 bases and the J segment 4 bases; nucleotides outside the gene matches: 8. The germline V gene encodes CDR1 SGHTA and CDR2 FQGTGA. The CDR3 DNA follows: TGTGCCAGCAGCTGGGAGGGCCCCCCTTCAGATACGCAGTATTTT. The encoded protein is CASSWEGPPSDTQYF.

The chain recombines TRBV19 with TRBJ2-6; TRBD2 might be the D (7 bases). Germline assignment: CDR1 LNHDA and CDR2 SQIVND (reference sequence). The V end lost 1 base, the J end lost 3 bases, and 10 bases lay between the germline ends. This CDR3 comprises 16 residues. The CDR3 DNA reads as TGTGCCAGTAGTATAGCGGGGGGCTATGGGGCCAACGTCCTGACTTTC. This encodes CASSIAGGYGANVLTF.

The rearrangement joins TRBV3-1 (or the pseudogene TRBV3-2) to TRBJ2-7; TRBD2 agrees at 8 bases. J lost 5 bases, V lost 0 bases, and 9 bases had no gene match. CDR3 size: 16 residues. In germline, CDR1 is LGHDT, CDR2 YNNKEL (reference sequence). The DNA for the CDR3 is TGTGCCAGCAGCCAAGATGGGAGCGGGAGTAACCACGAGCAGTACTTC. Amino acids: CASSQDGSGSNHEQYF.

The chain carries TRBV28 and TRBJ1-1, with 9 bases fitting TRBD1. Germline V gene sequence: CDR1 MDHEN, CDR2 SYDVKM. The CDR3 contains 14 residues. With 7 bases clipped from V and 5 bases from J, the junction kept 8 bases outside the gene matches. Here the CDR3 DNA reads TGTGCCAGCACCTCCGGGACAGGGAGGACTGAAGCTTTCTTT. Translated: CASTSGTGRTEAFF.

The rearrangement joins TRBV6-5 to TRBJ1-1, with no clear D. CDR3 length: 14 amino acids. Deletions cut 2 bases from V and 1 base from J, with 8 bases between. CDR1 is MNHEY, CDR2 SVGAGI, per germline. The CDR3 coding sequence is TGTGCCAGCAGTTACGCCAGTGAGAACACTGAAGCTTTCTTT. As protein: CASSYASENTEAFF.

The gene calls are TRBV27 and TRBJ1-1, with TRBD1 matching 8 bases. The trim removed 6 bases at V and 5 bases at J, leaving 5 bases unmatched. The CDR3 is 13 residues long. The germline gives CDR1 MNHEY, CDR2 SMNVEV (reference sequence). Here the CDR3 reads CASRRQGTTEAFF. DNA of the CDR3: TGTGCCAGCAGGAGACAGGGGACGACTGAAGCTTTCTTT.

V usage is TRBV7-2 and J usage is TRBJ1-4, with a possible D match to TRBD1 (5 bases). V was pared by 5 bases and J by 8 bases, with 18 bases between. This CDR3 contains 15 residues. In germline, CDR1 is SGHTA, CDR2 FQGNSA. CDR3 DNA sequence: TGTGCCAGCAGCCCGACCTGGGCAGGGAGGGAAAAACTGTTTTTT. Protein product: CASSPTWAGREKLFF.

The table lists this clone with a count of one. CDR3 residues: CASSSGGTNEQFF. In DNA form, the CDR3 reads TGTGCCAGCAGCTCAGGGGGTACGAATGAGCAGTTCTTC. The rearrangement uses TRBV28 and TRBJ2-1, with 7 bases identical to TRBD1. The CDR3 has 13 amino acids. Germline CDR1 reads MDHEN; CDR2 reads SYDVKM. V lost 6 bases and J lost 7; bases outside the gene matches: 6.

The chain is built from TRBV6-2 or TRBV6-3 and TRBJ2-2, with TRBD2 identical over 8 bases. V was pared by 6 bases and J by 0 bases, with 3 bases of the junction left unmatched. The CDR3 runs 15 residues. Germline V gene sequence: CDR1 MNHEY, CDR2 SVGEGT. The DNA for the CDR3 is TGTGCCAGCAGCCGACTAGCGACGAACACCGGGGAGCTGTTTTTT. Translation gives CASSRLATNTGELFF.

The chain joins TRBV6-2 or TRBV6-3 to TRBJ2-5; D unresolved. V was trimmed by 8 bases and J by 0 bases, leaving 13 bases between them. CDR1 and CDR2 from the germline V gene are MNHEY and SVGEGT. The CDR3 sequence is 14 residues long. CDR3 sequence reads: CASGPSGYQETQYF. CDR3 nucleotide sequence: TGTGCCAGCGGCCCCTCCGGGTACCAAGAGACCCAGTACTTC.

V usage is TRBV4-2 and J usage is TRBJ2-5; 11 bases map to TRBD1. Germline lookup yields CDR1 LGHNA and CDR2 YNFKEQ. V shed 3 bases, J shed 3 bases, and the junction held 12 bases outside the gene matches. The CDR3 is 18 residues long. The CDR3 is CASSQDQGQGVLEETQYF. CDR3 in DNA: TGTGCCAGCAGCCAGGATCAGGGACAGGGGGTCTTAGAAGAGACCCAGTACTTC.

J is TRBJ2-7 and V is TRBV27; 11 bases are shared with TRBD1. V trimming: 3 bases; J trimming: 5 bases; junction bases outside the gene matches: 3. Germline CDR1 and CDR2: MNHEY and SMNVEV (reference sequence). The CDR3 spans 14 residues. The CDR3 reads CASSFRDRGNEQYF. Written as DNA, the CDR3 is TGTGCCAGCAGTTTCCGGGACAGGGGGAACGAGCAGTACTTC.